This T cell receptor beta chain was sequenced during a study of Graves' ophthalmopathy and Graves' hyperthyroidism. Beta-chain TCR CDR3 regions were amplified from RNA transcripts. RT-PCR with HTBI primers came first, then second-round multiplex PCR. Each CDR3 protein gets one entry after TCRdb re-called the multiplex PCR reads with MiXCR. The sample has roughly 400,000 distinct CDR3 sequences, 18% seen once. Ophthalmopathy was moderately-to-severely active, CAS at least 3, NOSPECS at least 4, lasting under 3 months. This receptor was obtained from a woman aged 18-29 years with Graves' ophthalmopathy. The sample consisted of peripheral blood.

The CDR3 DNA sequence: TGTGCCAGCTCGGGACACAACCAAGAGACCCAGTACTTC. It translates to CASSGHNQETQYF. This chain uses TRBV11-2 with TRBJ2-5, with D possibly being TRBD1 (6 bases). The germline V gene has CDR1 SGHAT and CDR2 FQNNGV. The CDR3 is made up of 13 amino acids. Between the trimmed V and J ends, which lost 8 bases and 0 bases, there was a span of 10 bases.